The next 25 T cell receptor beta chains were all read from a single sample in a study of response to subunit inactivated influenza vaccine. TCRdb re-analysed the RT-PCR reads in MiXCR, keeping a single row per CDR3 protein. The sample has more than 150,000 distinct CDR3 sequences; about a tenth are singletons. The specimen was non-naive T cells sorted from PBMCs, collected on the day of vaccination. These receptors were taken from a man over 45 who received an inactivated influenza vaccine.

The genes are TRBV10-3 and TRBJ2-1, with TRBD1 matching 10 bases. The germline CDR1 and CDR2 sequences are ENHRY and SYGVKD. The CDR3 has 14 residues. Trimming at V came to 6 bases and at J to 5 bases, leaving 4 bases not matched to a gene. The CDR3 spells CAISTGQGNNEQFF. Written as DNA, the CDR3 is TGTGCCATCAGCACGGGACAGGGGAACAATGAGCAGTTCTTC.

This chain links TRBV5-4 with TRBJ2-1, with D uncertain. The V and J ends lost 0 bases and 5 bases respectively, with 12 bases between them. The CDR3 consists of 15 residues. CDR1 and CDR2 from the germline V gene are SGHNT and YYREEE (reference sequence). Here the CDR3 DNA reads TGTGCCAGCAGCTTGGAACAGAGAGGAAACAATGAGCAGTTCTTC. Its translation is CASSLEQRGNNEQFF. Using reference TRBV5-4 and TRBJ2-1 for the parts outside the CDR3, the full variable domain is ETGVTQSPTHLIKTRGQQVTLRCSSQSGHNTVSWYQQALGQGPQFIFQYYREEENGRGNFPPRFSGLQFPNYSSELNVNALELDDSALYLCASSLEQRGNNEQFFGPGTRLTVL.

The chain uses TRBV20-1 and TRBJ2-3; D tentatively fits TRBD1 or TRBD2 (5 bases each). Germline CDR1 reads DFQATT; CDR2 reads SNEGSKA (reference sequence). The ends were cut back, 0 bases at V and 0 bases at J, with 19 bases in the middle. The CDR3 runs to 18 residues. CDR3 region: CSARDHWGSTTSTDTQYF. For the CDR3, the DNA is TGCAGTGCTAGAGATCATTGGGGGAGCACTACTAGCACAGATACGCAGTATTTT.

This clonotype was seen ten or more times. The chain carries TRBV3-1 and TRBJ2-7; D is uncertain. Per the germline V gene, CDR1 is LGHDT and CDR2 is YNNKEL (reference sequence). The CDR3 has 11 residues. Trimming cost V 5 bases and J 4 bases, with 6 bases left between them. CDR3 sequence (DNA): TGTGCCAGCAGCTCTCAATACGAGCAGTACTTC. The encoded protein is CASSSQYEQYF.

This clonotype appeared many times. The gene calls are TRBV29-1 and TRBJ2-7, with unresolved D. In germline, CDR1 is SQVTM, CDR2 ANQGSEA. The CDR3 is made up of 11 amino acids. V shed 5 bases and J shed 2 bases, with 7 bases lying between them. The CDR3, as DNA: TGCAGCGTTATAGTACCCTACGAGCAGTACTTC. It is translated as CSVIVPYEQYF.

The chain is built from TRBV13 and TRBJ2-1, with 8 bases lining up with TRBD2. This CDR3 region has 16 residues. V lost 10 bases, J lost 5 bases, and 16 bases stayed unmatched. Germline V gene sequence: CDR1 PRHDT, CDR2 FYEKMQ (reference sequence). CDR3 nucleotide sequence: TGTGCCACCAAGAGGGACCGGGGGGGGACGAACAATGAGCAGTTCTTC. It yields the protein CATKRDRGGTNNEQFF.

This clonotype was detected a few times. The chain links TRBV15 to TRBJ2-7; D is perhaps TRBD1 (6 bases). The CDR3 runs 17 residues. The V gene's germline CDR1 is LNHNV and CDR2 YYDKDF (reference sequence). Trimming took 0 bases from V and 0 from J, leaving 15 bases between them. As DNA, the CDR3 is TGTGCCACCAGCAGAGATTATGGGGGCGGCAGCTCCTACGAGCAGTACTTC. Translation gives CATSRDYGGGSSYEQYF.

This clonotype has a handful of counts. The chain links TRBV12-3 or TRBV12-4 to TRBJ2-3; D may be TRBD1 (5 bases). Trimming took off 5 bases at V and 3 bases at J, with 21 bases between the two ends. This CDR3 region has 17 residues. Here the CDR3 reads CASSTGWTTAETDTQYF. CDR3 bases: TGTGCCAGCAGTACTGGTTGGACAACTGCTGAGACAGATACGCAGTATTTT.

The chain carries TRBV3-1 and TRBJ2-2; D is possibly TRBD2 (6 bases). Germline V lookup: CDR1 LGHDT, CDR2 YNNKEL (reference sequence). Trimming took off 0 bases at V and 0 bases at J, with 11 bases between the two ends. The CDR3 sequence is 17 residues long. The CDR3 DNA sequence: TGTGCCAGCAGCCAAGAGGTTGGGGGGACGAACACCGGGGAGCTGTTTTTT. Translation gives CASSQEVGGTNTGELFF. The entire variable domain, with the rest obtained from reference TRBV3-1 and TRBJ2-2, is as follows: DTAVSQTPKYLVTQMGNDKSIKCEQNLGHDTMYWYKQDSKKFLKIMFSYNNKELIINETVPNRFSPKSPDKAHLNLHINSLELGDSAVYFCASSQEVGGTNTGELFFGEGSRLTVL.

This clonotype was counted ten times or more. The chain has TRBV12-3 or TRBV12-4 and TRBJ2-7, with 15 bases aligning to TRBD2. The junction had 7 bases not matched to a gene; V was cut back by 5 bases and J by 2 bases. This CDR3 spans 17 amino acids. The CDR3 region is CASSDYRTSGRAYEQYF. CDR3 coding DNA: TGTGCCAGCAGTGATTATAGGACTAGCGGGAGGGCCTACGAGCAGTACTTC.

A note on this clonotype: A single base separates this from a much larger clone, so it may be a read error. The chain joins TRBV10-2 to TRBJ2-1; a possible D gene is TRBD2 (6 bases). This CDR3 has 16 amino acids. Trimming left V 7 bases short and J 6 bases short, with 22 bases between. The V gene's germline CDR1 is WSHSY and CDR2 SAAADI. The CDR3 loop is CASKNLGGEIFNEQFF. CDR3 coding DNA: TGCGCCAGCAAGAACCTCGGCGGGGAGATCTTCAATGAGCAGTTCTTC.

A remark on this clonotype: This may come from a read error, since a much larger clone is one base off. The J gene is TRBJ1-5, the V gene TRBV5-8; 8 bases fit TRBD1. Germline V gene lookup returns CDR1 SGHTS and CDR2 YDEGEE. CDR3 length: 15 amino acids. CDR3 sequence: CASSQGQVSSQPQHF. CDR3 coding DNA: TGTGCCAGCAGCCAGGGACAGGTTAGCAGTCAGCCCCAGCATTTT.

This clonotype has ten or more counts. The CDR3 DNA is TGCAGTGCCCTCCCGCTAGCGGGGGGGCCGACAGATACGCAGTATTTT. Translation gives CSALPLAGGPTDTQYF. V is TRBV20-1 and J is TRBJ2-3, with 12 bases that match TRBD2. CDR1 is DFQATT and CDR2 is SNEGSKA in the germline V gene (reference sequence). Germline trimming cut 6 bases from V and 3 bases from J; bases unmatched to any gene: 10. The CDR3 is 16 residues long.

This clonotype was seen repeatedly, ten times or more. The CDR3 loop reads CSALIGQGKSPLHF. The DNA for the CDR3 is TGCAGTGCCCTGATTGGACAGGGCAAATCACCCCTCCACTTT. The rearrangement uses TRBV20-1 and TRBJ1-6; 8 positions match TRBD1. This CDR3 spans 14 amino acids. V was pared by 6 bases and J by 10 bases, with 11 bases of the junction left unmatched. Germline-derived CDR1 and CDR2 are DFQATT and SNEGSKA (reference sequence).

CDR3 protein: CASSPAGQGIDGYTF. As DNA, the CDR3 is TGTGCCAGCAGTCCTGCCGGACAGGGGATCGATGGCTACACCTTC. The chain links TRBV2 to TRBJ1-2; 9 positions match TRBD1. In germline, CDR1 is SNHLY, CDR2 FYNNEI. This CDR3 is 15 amino acids long. Trimming at V came to 5 bases and at J to 6 bases, leaving 10 bases not matched to a gene. Full variable domain (outside the CDR3, taken from reference TRBV2 and TRBJ1-2): EPEVTQTPSHQVTQMGQEVILRCVPISNHLYFYWYRQILGQKVEFLVSFYNNEISEKSEIFDDQFSVERPDGSNFTLKIRSTKLEDSAMYFCASSPAGQGIDGYTFGSGTRLTVV.

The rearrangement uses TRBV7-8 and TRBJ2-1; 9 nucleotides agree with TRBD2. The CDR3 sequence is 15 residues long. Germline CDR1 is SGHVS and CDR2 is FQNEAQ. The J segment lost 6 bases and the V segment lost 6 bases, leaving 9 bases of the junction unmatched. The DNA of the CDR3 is TGTGCCAGCAGTCGGAGTAGCGGGAGATTCAATGAGCAGTTCTTC. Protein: CASSRSSGRFNEQFF.

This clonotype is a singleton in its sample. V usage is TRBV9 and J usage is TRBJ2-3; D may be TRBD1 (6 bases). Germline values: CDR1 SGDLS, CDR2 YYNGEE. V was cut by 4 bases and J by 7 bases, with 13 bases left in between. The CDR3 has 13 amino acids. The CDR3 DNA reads TGTGCCAGCAGCATTTATCAGGGGAATACGCAGTATTTT. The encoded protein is CASSIYQGNTQYF.

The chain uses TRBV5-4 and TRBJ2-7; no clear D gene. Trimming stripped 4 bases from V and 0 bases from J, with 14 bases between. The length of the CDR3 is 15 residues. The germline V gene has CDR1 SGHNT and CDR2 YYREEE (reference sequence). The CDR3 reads CASSITSAGSYEQYF. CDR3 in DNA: TGTGCCAGCAGCATTACCTCGGCAGGCTCCTACGAGCAGTACTTC.

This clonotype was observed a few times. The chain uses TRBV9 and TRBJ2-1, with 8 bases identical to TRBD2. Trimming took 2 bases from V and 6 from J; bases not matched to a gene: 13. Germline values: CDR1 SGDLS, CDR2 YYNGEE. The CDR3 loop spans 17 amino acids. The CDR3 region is CASSVAPGGMGFNEQFF. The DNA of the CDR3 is TGTGCCAGCAGCGTTGCCCCGGGGGGGATGGGGTTCAATGAGCAGTTCTTC.

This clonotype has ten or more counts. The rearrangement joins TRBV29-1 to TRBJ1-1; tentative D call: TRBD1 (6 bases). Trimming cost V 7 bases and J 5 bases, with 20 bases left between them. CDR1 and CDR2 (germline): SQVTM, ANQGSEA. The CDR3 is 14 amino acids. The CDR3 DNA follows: TGCAGCGCTTTACGGGGGGGCGGGAAGACTGAAGCTTTCTTT. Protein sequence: CSALRGGGKTEAFF.

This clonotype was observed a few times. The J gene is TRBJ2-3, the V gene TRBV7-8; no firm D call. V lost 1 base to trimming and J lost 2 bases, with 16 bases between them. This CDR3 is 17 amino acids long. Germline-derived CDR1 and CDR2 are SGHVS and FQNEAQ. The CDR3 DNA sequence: TGTGCCAGCAGCTTAGTCCCCCCCGGGTCCGCCACAGATACGCAGTATTTT. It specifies CASSLVPPGSATDTQYF.

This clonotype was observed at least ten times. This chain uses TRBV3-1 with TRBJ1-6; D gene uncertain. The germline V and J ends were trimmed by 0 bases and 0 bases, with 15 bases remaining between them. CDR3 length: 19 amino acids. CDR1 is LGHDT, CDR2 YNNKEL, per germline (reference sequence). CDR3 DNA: TGTGCCAGCAGCCAAGATTTAGTAAAGGCGAGCTCCTATAATTCACCCCTCCACTTT. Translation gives CASSQDLVKASSYNSPLHF. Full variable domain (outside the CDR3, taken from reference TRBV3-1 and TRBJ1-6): DTAVSQTPKYLVTQMGNDKSIKCEQNLGHDTMYWYKQDSKKFLKIMFSYNNKELIINETVPNRFSPKSPDKAHLNLHINSLELGDSAVYFCASSQDLVKASSYNSPLHFGNGTRLTVT.

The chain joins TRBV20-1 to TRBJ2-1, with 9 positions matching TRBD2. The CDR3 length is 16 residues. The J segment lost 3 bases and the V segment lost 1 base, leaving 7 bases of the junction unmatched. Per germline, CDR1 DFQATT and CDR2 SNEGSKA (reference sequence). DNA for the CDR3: TGCAGTGCTAGAGTGGCTAGCGGGACAAACTACAATGAGCAGTTCTTC. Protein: CSARVASGTNYNEQFF.

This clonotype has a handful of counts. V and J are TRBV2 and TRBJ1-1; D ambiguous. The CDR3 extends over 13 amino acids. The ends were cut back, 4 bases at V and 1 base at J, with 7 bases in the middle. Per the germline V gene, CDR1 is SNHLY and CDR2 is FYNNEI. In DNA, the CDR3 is TGTGCCAGCAGTGTACTCTGGAACACTGAAGCTTTCTTT. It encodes CASSVLWNTEAFF.

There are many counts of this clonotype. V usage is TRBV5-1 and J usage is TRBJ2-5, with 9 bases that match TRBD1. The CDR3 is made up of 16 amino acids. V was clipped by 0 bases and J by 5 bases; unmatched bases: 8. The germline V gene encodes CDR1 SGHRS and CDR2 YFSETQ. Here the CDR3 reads CASSLEGQGVWETQYF. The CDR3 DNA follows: TGCGCCAGCAGCTTGGAGGGACAGGGAGTGTGGGAGACCCAGTACTTC.